Listed below are T cell receptor beta chains from one sample, sequenced in a study of shared clonotypes between healthy human individuals. Measured with immunoSEQ multiplex PCR; TCRdb has only the in-frame clones, and not every one. This table holds approximately 2.1 million clones, 93% found once. Material for sequencing was naive CD4+ T cells from PBMCs. Every receptor here comes from a man between 18 and 29 years old in good health. Some clones in this sample may be carry-over from other donors' samples. CDR3s include the opening cysteine and the closing phenylalanine or tryptophan. Fields, in order: CDR3 protein, V gene, D gene, clone size. The D gene is left open where the match is weak. Clone size is stated in some rows and not others, as once, few, many or a class when expanded.

CDR3 protein: CASSTFGTDTQYF; V gene: TRBV9; D gene: NA; clone size: NA
CDR3 protein: CSVAGFVTEAFF; V gene: TRBV29-1; D gene: NA; clone size: NA
CDR3 protein: CASSFRQRKAFF; V gene: TRBV13; D gene: NA; clone size: NA
CDR3 protein: CASSLGGPPNTEAFF; V gene: TRBV5-1; D gene: NA; clone size: NA
CDR3 protein: CASSLAGGDTIYF; V gene: TRBV28; D gene: NA; clone size: NA
CDR3 protein: CASTQPGQLNEQFF; V gene: TRBV27; D gene: TRBD1; clone size: NA
CDR3 protein: CAWSVKGAEKLFF; V gene: TRBV30; D gene: TRBD1; clone size: once
CDR3 protein: CASSLEGAIQETQYF; V gene: TRBV7-2; D gene: TRBD1; clone size: NA
CDR3 protein: CASSLVATGLADTQYF; V gene: TRBV5-1; D gene: TRBD1; clone size: NA
CDR3 protein: CASSYRGGGRSEYNEQFF; V gene: TRBV9; D gene: NA; clone size: NA
CDR3 protein: CASSDLGVEPTDTQYF; V gene: TRBV25-1; D gene: NA; clone size: once
CDR3 protein: CASSPVRGENGYTF; V gene: TRBV18; D gene: NA; clone size: NA
CDR3 protein: CASSSGGTGSYEQYF; V gene: TRBV7-3; D gene: TRBD1; clone size: NA
CDR3 protein: CASSLYQGKGGANVLTF; V gene: TRBV5-1; D gene: NA; clone size: NA
CDR3 protein: CSVEKPDGARAFF; V gene: TRBV29-1; D gene: NA; clone size: few
CDR3 protein: CASSSGDTEAFF; V gene: TRBV11-3; D gene: NA; clone size: NA
CDR3 protein: CASSLTRQGISGANVLTF; V gene: TRBV7-8; D gene: TRBD1; clone size: NA
CDR3 protein: CAWSATYEQYF; V gene: TRBV30; D gene: NA; clone size: NA
CDR3 protein: CASLPPPGAGANVLTF; V gene: TRBV2; D gene: NA; clone size: NA
CDR3 protein: CATSAQALNTEAFF; V gene: TRBV15; D gene: NA; clone size: NA
CDR3 protein: CSARNFKGLSTDTQYF; V gene: TRBV29-1; D gene: NA; clone size: NA
CDR3 protein: CASSLRLAALDEQFF; V gene: TRBV5-1; D gene: TRBD2; clone size: NA
CDR3 protein: CASSYGGRGYEQYF; V gene: TRBV6-5; D gene: NA; clone size: NA
CDR3 protein: CASSPRGQGSYNEQFF; V gene: TRBV11-3; D gene: NA; clone size: NA
CDR3 protein: CASSLGNGYNSPLHF; V gene: TRBV28; D gene: NA; clone size: NA
CDR3 protein: CASSIPDGRLDYTF; V gene: TRBV19; D gene: NA; clone size: NA
CDR3 protein: CASSYFGVETQYF; V gene: TRBV6-6; D gene: NA; clone size: NA
CDR3 protein: CASRREISDEQFF; V gene: TRBV2; D gene: NA; clone size: NA
CDR3 protein: CASSTDYKYEQYF; V gene: TRBV5-1; D gene: NA; clone size: NA
CDR3 protein: CSVEGLTGGSDEQYF; V gene: TRBV29-1; D gene: TRBD1; clone size: NA
CDR3 protein: CASSFDRGYGNEQFF; V gene: TRBV5-1; D gene: NA; clone size: NA
CDR3 protein: CASSSAGRQIEKLFF; V gene: TRBV28; D gene: NA; clone size: NA
CDR3 protein: CTSSQDRRTWGGELFF; V gene: TRBV1; D gene: NA; clone size: NA
CDR3 protein: CASRGEKAFF; V gene: TRBV5-1; D gene: NA; clone size: NA
CDR3 protein: CSVDWRQETQYF; V gene: TRBV29-1; D gene: NA; clone size: NA
CDR3 protein: CASSARRDTQYF; V gene: TRBV28; D gene: NA; clone size: NA
CDR3 protein: CASSLLPQSATNEKLFF; V gene: TRBV5-8; D gene: NA; clone size: NA
CDR3 protein: CASSASGRGSTDTQYF; V gene: TRBV9; D gene: TRBD2; clone size: NA
CDR3 protein: CASSLALAGTGELFF; V gene: TRBV11-2; D gene: TRBD2; clone size: NA
CDR3 protein: CASSASPGGELFF; V gene: TRBV7-2; D gene: NA; clone size: NA
CDR3 protein: CASSYEAGGPYEQFF; V gene: TRBV6-6; D gene: TRBD2; clone size: NA
CDR3 protein: CASSLGGGGTEAFF; V gene: TRBV7-6; D gene: NA; clone size: NA
CDR3 protein: CSAPDRNTEAFF; V gene: TRBV29-1; D gene: NA; clone size: NA
CDR3 protein: CASSLVIAGDVNEQFF; V gene: TRBV7-9; D gene: TRBD2; clone size: NA
CDR3 protein: CASSPTGPSYNEQFF; V gene: TRBV5-1; D gene: NA; clone size: NA
CDR3 protein: CASSELGQATQETQYF; V gene: TRBV2; D gene: TRBD1; clone size: NA